The clone carrying this TCR beta chain was seen a single time. TCR beta CDR3 region amplification was performed from RNA transcripts. HTBI primers drove first-round RT-PCR of the TCR CDR3. One entry per CDR3 protein results from TCRdb running MiXCR on the multiplex PCR reads. The table lists approximately 570,000 distinct CDR3 sequences, just under 20% of them singletons. This specimen comes from a study of T cells in Graves' hyperthyroidism and ophthalmopathy. This CDR3 has 16 amino acids. Germline CDR1 is SQVTM and CDR2 is ANQGSEA. With 7 bases clipped from V and 5 bases from J, the junction kept 18 bases outside the gene matches.

This clonotype originated in a man in his forties or fifties with Graves' ophthalmopathy. The sequenced material came from blood. The chain links TRBV29-1 to TRBJ2-3; the match to TRBD2 covers 7 bases. In DNA, the CDR3 is TGCAGCGCTAGAGGACTGCGGGAGATCTTTGGAGATACGCAGTATTTT. Protein: CSARGLREIFGDTQYF.